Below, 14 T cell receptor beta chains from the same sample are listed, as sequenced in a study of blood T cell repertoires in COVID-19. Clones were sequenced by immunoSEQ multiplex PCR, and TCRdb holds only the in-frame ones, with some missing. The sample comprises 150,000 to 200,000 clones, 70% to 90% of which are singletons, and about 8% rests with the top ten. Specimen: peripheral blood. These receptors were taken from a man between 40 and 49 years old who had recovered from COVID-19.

Here the CDR3 reads CASSRTEAFF. CDR3 sequence (DNA): TGTGCCAGCAGTCGGACAGAAGCTTTCTTT. The gene calls are TRBV12-3 or TRBV12-4 and TRBJ1-1; possible D gene TRBD1, 5 bases. V lost 5 bases and J lost 8, with 6 bases in between. This CDR3 spans 10 amino acids.

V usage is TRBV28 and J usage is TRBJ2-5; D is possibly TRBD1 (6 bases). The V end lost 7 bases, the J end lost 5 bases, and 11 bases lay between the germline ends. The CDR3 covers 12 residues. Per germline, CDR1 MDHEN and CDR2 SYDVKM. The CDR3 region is CASTQGRETQYF. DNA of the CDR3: TGTGCCAGCACTCAGGGGCGGGAGACCCAGTACTTC.

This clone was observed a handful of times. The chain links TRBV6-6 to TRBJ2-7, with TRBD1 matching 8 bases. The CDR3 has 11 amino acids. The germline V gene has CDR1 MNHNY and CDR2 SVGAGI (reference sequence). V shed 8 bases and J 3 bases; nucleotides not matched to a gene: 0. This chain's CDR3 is CASDRGYEQYF. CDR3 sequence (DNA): TGTGCCAGCGACAGGGGCTACGAGCAGTACTTC.

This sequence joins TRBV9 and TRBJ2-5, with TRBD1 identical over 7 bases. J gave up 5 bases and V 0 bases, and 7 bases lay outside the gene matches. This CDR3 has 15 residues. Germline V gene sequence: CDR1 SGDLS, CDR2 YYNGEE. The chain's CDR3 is CASSVDQGVLETQYF. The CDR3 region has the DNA TGTGCCAGCAGCGTAGACCAGGGGGTGTTGGAGACCCAGTACTTC.

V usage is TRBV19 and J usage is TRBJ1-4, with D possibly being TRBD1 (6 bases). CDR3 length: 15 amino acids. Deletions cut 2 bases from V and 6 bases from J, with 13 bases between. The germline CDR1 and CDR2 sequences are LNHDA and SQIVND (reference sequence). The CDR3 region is CASSILNRVDEKLFF. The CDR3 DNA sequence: TGTGCCAGTAGTATATTGAACAGGGTGGATGAAAAACTGTTTTTT.

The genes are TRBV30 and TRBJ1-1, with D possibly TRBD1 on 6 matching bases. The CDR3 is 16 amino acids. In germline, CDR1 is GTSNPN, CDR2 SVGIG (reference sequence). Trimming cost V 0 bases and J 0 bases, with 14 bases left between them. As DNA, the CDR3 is TGTGCCTGGAGTGTACTTTGGGGGGGCATGAACACTGAAGCTTTCTTT. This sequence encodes CAWSVLWGGMNTEAFF.

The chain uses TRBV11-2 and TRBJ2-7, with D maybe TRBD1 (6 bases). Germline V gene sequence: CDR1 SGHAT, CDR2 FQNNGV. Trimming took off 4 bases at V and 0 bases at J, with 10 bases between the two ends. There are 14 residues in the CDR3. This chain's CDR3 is CASSYLDSSYEQYF. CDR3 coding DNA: TGTGCCAGCAGCTATCTGGACAGCTCCTACGAGCAGTACTTC. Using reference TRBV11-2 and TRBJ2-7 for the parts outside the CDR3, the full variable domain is EAGVAQSPRYKIIEKRQSVAFWCNPISGHATLYWYQQILGQGPKLLIQFQNNGVVDDSQLPKDRFSAERLKGVDSTLKIQPAKLEDSAVYLCASSYLDSSYEQYFGPGTRLTVT.

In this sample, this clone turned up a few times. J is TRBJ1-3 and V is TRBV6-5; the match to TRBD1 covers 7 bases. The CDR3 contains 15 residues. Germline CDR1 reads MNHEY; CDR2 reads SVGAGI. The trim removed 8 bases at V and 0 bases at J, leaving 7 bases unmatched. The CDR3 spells CASSTGIDSGNTIYF. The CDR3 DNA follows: TGTGCCAGCTCGACAGGGATCGACTCTGGAAACACCATATATTTT.

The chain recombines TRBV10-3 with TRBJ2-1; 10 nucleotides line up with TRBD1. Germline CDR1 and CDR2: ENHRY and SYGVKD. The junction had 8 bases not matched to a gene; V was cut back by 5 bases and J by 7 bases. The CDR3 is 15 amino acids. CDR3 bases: TGTGCCATCAGTAACCCGGGACAGGGGATGAATGAGCAGTTCTTC. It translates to CAISNPGQGMNEQFF.

The CDR3 reads CASTKGLAGENIQYF. The CDR3 bases are TGTGCCAGCACCAAGGGACTAGCGGGAGAAAACATTCAGTACTTC. This chain links TRBV7-9 with TRBJ2-4, with 14 bases matching TRBD2. The CDR3 is 15 amino acids. After removal of 7 bases from V and 5 bases from J, the junction contained 4 bases not matched to a gene. The germline V gene has CDR1 SEHNR and CDR2 FQNEAQ (reference sequence). Complete variable domain (other parts from reference TRBV7-9 and TRBJ2-4): DTGVSQNPRHKITKRGQNVTFRCDPISEHNRLYWYRQTLGQGPEFLTYFQNEAQLEKSRLLSDRFSAERPKGSFSTLEIQRTEQGDSAMYLCASTKGLAGENIQYFGAGTRLSVL.

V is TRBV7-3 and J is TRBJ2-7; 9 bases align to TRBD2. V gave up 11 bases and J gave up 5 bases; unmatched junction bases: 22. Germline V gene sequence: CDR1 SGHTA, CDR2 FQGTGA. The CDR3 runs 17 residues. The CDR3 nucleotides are TGTGCCCCGGTTTTGAAAGGCGGGAGGGCCATAGTTGACGAGCAGTACTTC. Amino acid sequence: CAPVLKGGRAIVDEQYF.

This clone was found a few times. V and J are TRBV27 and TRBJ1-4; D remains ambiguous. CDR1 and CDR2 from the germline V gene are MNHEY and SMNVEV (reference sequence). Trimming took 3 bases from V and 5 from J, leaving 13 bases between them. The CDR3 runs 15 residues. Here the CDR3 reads CASSFLEGQNEKLFF. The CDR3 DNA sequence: TGTGCCAGCAGTTTTTTGGAGGGTCAAAATGAAAAACTGTTTTTT.

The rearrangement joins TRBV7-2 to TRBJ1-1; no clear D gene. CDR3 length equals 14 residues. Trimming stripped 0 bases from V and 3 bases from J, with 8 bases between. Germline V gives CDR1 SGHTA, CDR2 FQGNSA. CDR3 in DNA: TGTGCCAGCAGCTTAGCGCGTGAGGACACTGAAGCTTTCTTT. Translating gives CASSLAREDTEAFF.

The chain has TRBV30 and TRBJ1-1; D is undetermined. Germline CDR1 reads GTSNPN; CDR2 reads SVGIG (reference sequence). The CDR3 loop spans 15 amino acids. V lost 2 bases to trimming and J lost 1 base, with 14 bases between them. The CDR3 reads CAWSPPRRGNTEAFF. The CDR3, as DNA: TGTGCCTGGAGTCCCCCTAGACGCGGGAACACTGAAGCTTTCTTT.